The entry below gives a single T cell receptor (beta chain) sequence along with its context. This sample was included in a study of blood T cells in healthy people across ages. A second PCR, run for about 7 to 12 cycles, used a sample-barcoded 5' primer plus a J-beta primer mix. MiXCR was run by TCRdb on the 5' RACE reads, yielding one entry per CDR3 protein. The sample carries 1,500,000 or so distinct CDR3 sequences, roughly 43% recorded once. Germline loops: CDR1 PRHDT, CDR2 FYEKMQ (reference sequence). The ends lost 2 bases at V and 2 bases at J; junction bases unmatched: 11. The CDR3 runs to 18 residues.

The specimen was blood. This clonotype was obtained from a woman aged 18-30 years in good health. V and J are TRBV13 and TRBJ2-3; the match to TRBD2 covers 9 bases. CDR3 nucleotides: TGTGCCAGCAGCTTACAGCGGGGGGTCTCTCGCCACACAGATACGCAGTATTTT. Protein product: CASSLQRGVSRHTDTQYF.